This TCR beta chain was recorded in a study of T cell changes during pregnancy in multiple sclerosis. This clone is a singleton in its sample. TCRdb keeps only in-frame clones here, not all; method: immunoSEQ multiplex PCR. This sample has tens of thousands of clones, with approximately 95% found just once. The TCR originated in a female donor with multiple sclerosis, enrolled in a pregnancy study. Material: CD4+ T cells from peripheral blood mononuclear cells, obtained after pregnancy.

Written as DNA, the CDR3 is TGCGCCAGCAGCTTGACAGACTCTGGAAACACCATATATTTT. As protein: CASSLTDSGNTIYF. This chain links TRBV5-1 with TRBJ1-3; no definite D call. The ends were cut back, 1 base at V and 0 bases at J, with 5 bases in the middle. CDR1 is SGHRS, CDR2 YFSETQ, per germline. The CDR3 totals 14 residues.